This TCR beta chain was sequenced during a study of OX40 agonist ivuxolimab in advanced cancers. V was clipped by 4 bases and J by 4 bases; unmatched bases: 10. The CDR3 has 15 amino acids. Germline CDR1 reads SGHNT; CDR2 reads YYREEE (reference sequence). The method was immunoSEQ multiplex PCR; TCRdb's version includes in-frame clones alone and lacks a portion of them. The sample contains some 87,000 clones, over 85% of which appear only once. This receptor was identified in an adult with an advanced solid tumor such as melanoma, head and neck, liver or kidney cancer. V gene TRBV5-4 combines with J gene TRBJ2-7; 8 bases fit TRBD1. The input for sequencing was CD4+ or CD8+ T cells sorted from blood, taken in a trial of the OX40 agonist ivuxolimab. The CDR3 region has the DNA TGTGCCAGCAGCCCAGGGACAGGTGCGGGGTACGAGCAGTACTTC. As protein: CASSPGTGAGYEQYF.